This TCR beta chain was identified in a study of identical twins. General study results and limits: The abundant beta clonotypes from cord blood had fewer insertions, and memory repertoires had none of this. For out-of-frame beta sequences, excess twin sharing was weaker.

The CDR3 loop spans 13 amino acids. The germline CDR1 and CDR2 sequences are KGHDR and SFDVKD. Losses at the gene ends were 5 bases for V and 10 bases for J; bases not matched to a gene: 5. Template switching added a universal primer binding site, and final cDNA carried unique molecular identifiers. TCRdb used MiXCR to reprocess the 5' RACE reads, holding one entry per CDR3 protein. Of about 700,000 distinct CDR3 sequences in the sample, 8% to 9% were seen once. This clonotype has more than one count but fewer than ten. The antigen is unknown. The same data also went into a second study, on yellow fever vaccine responses in identical twins. In that study: In identical twins, vaccine T cell responses appeared partly shared and partly individual.

The J gene is TRBJ2-3, the V gene TRBV24-1; 10 nucleotides line up with TRBD2. The receptor comes from a woman aged 18-29 years in good health. The specimen was PBMCs. The chain's CDR3 is CATSVAGGPPQYF. The CDR3 DNA follows: TGTGCCACCAGTGTAGCGGGGGGCCCCCCGCAGTATTTT.